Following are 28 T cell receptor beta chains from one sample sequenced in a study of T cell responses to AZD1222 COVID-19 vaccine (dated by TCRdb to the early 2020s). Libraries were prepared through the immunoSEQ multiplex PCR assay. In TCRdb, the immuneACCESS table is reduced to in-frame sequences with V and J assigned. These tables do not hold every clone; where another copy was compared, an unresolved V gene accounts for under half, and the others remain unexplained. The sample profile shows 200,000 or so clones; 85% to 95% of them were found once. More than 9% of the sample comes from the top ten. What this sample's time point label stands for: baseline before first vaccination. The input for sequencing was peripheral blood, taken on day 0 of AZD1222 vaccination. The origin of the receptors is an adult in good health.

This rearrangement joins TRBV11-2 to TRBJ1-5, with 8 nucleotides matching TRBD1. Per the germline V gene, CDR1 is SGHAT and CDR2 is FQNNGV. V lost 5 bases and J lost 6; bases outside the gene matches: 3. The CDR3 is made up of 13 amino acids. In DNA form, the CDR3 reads TGTGCCAGCAGCGCTGGACAGGGTCAGCCCCAGCATTTT. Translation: CASSAGQGQPQHF. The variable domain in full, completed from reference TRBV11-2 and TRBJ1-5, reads EAGVAQSPRYKIIEKRQSVAFWCNPISGHATLYWYQQILGQGPKLLIQFQNNGVVDDSQLPKDRFSAERLKGVDSTLKIQPAKLEDSAVYLCASSAGQGQPQHFGDGTRLSIL.

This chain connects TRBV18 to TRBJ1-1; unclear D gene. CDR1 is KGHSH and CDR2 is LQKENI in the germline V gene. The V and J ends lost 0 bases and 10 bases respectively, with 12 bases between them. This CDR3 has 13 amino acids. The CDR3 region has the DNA TGTGCCAGCTCACCACCTCCGCGGGGTCGAGCTTTCTTT. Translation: CASSPPPRGRAFF.

The DNA for the CDR3 is TGCAGCGTGACCGCAGGGCTCATGAACACTGAAGCTTTCTTT. As protein: CSVTAGLMNTEAFF. The chain carries TRBV29-1 and TRBJ1-1, with D possibly being TRBD1 (5 bases). V lost 6 bases to trimming and J lost 0 bases, with 14 bases between them. This CDR3 region has 14 residues. The germline gives CDR1 SQVTM, CDR2 ANQGSEA.

Here the CDR3 DNA reads TGCGCCAGCAGCTTAGACGGGGTCAGGGACTTGACAGGGGCCAACGTCCTGACTTTC. Its protein product is CASSLDGVRDLTGANVLTF. V usage is TRBV5-1 and J usage is TRBJ2-6; D may be TRBD2 (6 bases). V lost 2 bases and J 4 bases, leaving 22 bases between the germline ends. Per germline, CDR1 SGHRS and CDR2 YFSETQ. This CDR3 is built from 19 residues.

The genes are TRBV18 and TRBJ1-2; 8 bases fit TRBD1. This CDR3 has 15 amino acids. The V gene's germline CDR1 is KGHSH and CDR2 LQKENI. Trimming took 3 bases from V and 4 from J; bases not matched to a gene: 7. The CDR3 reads CASSPSGQELYGYTF. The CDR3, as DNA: TGTGCCAGCTCACCCTCGGGACAGGAGCTCTATGGCTACACCTTC.

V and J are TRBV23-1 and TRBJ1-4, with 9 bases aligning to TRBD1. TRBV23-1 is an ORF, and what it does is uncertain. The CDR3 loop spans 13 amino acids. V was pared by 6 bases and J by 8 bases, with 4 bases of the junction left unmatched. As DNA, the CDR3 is TGCGCCAGCAGGACAGGGGGGAGGGAAAAACTGTTTTTT. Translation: CASRTGGREKLFF.

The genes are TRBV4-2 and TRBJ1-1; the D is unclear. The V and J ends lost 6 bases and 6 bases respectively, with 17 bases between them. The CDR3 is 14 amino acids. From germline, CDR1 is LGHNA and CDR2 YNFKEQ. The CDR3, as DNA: TGTGCCAGCAGGGAAAAAGTCTGGGGAGCTGAAGCTTTCTTT. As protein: CASREKVWGAEAFF.

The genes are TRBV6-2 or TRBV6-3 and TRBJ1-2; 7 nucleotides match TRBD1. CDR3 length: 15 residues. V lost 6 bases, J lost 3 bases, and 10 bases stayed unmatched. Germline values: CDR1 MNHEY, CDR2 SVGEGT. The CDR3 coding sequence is TGTGCCAGCAGCCGGGGGGACAGTTTGGACTATGGCTACACCTTC. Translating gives CASSRGDSLDYGYTF.

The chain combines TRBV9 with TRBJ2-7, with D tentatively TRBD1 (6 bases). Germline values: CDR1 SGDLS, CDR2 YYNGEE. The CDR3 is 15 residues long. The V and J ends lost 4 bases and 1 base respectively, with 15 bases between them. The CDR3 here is CASSLAGTSSYEQYF. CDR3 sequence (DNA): TGTGCCAGCAGCTTGGCCGGGACATCTTCCTACGAGCAGTACTTC.

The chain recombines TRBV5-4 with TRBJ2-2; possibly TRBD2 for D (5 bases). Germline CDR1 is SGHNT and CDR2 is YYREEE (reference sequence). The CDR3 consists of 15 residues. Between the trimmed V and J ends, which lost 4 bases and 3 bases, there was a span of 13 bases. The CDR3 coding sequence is TGTGCCAGCAGCCCGGACGTGCGGGACACCGGGGAGCTGTTTTTT. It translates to CASSPDVRDTGELFF.

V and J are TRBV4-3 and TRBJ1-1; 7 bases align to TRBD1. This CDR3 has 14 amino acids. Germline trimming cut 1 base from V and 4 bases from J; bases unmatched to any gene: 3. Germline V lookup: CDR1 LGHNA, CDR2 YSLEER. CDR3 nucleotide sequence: TGCGCCAGCAGCCAAGTCAGGGGGAGCACTGAAGCTTTCTTT. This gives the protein CASSQVRGSTEAFF.

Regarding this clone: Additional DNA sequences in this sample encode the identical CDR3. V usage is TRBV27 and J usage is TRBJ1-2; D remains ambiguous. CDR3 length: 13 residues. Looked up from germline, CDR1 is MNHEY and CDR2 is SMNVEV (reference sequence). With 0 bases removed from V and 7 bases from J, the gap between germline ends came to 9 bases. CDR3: CASSLSAGFGYTF. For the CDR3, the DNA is TGTGCCAGCAGTTTATCGGCCGGGTTTGGCTACACCTTC.

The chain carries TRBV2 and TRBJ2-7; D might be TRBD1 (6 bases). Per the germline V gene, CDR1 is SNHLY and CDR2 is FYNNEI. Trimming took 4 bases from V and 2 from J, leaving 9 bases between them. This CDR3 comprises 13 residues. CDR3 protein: CASSGRDTYEQYF. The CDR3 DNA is TGTGCCAGCAGTGGCCGGGACACCTACGAGCAGTACTTC.

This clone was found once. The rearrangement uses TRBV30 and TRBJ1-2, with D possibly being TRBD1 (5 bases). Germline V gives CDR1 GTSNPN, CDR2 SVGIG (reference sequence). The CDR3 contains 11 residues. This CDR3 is CHLRDNYGYTF. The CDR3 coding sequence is TGTCACCTCAGGGATAACTATGGCTACACCTTC.

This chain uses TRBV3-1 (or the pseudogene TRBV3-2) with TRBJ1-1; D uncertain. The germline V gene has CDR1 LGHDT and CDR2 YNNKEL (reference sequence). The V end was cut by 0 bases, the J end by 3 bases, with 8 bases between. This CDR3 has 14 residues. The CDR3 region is CASSQEGRYTEAFF. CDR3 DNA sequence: TGTGCCAGCAGCCAAGAAGGGCGGTACACTGAAGCTTTCTTT.

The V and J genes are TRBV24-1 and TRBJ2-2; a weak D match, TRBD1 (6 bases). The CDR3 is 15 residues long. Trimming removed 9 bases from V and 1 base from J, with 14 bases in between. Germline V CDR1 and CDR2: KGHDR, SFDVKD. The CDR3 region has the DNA TGTGCCACCTCCGGGGACACCTTGAACACCGGGGAGCTGTTTTTT. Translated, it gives CATSGDTLNTGELFF.

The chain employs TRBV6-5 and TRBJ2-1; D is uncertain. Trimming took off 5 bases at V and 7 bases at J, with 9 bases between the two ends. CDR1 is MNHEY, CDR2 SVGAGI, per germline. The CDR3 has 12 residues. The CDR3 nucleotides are TGTGCCAGCAGTCCCCATACAAATGAGCAGTTCTTC. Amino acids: CASSPHTNEQFF.

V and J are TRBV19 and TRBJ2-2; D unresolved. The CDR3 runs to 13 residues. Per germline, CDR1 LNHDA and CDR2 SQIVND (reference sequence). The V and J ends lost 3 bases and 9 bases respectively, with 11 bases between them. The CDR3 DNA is TGTGCCAGTAGTATCGCAGGAAGCTGGGAGCTGTTTTTT. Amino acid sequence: CASSIAGSWELFF.

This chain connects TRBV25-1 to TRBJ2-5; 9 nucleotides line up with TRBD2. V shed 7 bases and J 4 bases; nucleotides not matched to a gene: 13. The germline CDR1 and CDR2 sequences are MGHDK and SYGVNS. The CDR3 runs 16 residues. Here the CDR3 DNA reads TGTGCCAGCACCCCGGGGGTAGCGGGAGTCCCAGAGACCCAGTACTTC. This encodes CASTPGVAGVPETQYF.

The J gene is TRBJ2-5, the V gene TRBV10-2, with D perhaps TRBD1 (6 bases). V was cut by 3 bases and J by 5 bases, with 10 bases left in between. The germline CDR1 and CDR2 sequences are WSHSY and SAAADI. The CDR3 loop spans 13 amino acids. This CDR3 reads CASSDGGMETQYF. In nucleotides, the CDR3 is TGCGCCAGCAGTGATGGGGGCATGGAGACCCAGTACTTC.

This CDR3 reads CASSEGGLPRGYTF. The CDR3 DNA sequence: TGTGCCAGCAGTGAAGGGGGGCTCCCTCGGGGCTACACCTTC. This rearrangement joins TRBV6-1 to TRBJ1-2; D may be TRBD1 (6 bases). The V end lost 1 base, the J end lost 8 bases, and 14 bases lay between the germline ends. The germline V gene encodes CDR1 MNHNS and CDR2 SASEGT. The length of the CDR3 is 14 residues.

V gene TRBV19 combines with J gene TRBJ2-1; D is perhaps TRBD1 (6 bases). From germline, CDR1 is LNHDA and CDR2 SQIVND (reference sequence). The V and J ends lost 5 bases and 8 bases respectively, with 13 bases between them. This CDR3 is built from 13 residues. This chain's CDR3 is CASSSGHEDEQFF. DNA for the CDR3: TGTGCCAGTAGTTCGGGACACGAGGATGAGCAGTTCTTC.

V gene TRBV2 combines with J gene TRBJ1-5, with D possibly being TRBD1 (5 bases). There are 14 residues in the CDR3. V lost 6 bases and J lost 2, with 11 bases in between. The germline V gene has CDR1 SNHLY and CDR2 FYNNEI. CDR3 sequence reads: CASRPRGGNQPQHF. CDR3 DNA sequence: TGTGCCAGCAGACCCCGGGGGGGCAATCAGCCCCAGCATTTT.

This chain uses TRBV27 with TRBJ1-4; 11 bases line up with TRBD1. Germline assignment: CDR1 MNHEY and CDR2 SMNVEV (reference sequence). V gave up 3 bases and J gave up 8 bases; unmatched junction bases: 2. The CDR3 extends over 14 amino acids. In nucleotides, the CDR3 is TGTGCCAGCAGTTTCGGGACAGGGGGAGAAAAACTGTTTTTT. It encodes CASSFGTGGEKLFF.

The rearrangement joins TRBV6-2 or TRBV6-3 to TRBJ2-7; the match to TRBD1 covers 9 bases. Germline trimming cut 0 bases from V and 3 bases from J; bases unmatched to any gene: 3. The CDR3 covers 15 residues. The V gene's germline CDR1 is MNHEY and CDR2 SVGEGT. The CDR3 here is CASSYSRGQGYEQYV. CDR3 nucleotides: TGTGCCAGCAGTTACTCGAGGGGACAGGGCTACGAGCAGTACGTC.

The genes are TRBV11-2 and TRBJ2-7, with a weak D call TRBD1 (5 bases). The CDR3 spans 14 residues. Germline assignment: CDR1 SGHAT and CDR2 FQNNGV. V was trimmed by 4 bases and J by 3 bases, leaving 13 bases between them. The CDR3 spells CASSYGVQGYEQYF. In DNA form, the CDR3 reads TGTGCCAGCAGCTACGGCGTCCAGGGCTACGAGCAGTACTTC.

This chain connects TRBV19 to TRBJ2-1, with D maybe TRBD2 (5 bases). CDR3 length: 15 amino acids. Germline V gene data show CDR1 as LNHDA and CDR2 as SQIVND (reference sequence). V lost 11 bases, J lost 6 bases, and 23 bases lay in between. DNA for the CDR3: TGTGCCTATCTAGCCCATGGGCGGCGGCGCAATGAGCAGTTCTTC. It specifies CAYLAHGRRRNEQFF.

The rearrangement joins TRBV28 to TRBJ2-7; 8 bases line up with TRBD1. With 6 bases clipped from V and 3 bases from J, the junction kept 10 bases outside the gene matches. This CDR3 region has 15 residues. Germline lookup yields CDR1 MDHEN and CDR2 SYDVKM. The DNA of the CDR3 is TGTGCCAGCAGATCCGGACAGGGAACCCTCTACGAGCAGTACGTC. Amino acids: CASRSGQGTLYEQYV.